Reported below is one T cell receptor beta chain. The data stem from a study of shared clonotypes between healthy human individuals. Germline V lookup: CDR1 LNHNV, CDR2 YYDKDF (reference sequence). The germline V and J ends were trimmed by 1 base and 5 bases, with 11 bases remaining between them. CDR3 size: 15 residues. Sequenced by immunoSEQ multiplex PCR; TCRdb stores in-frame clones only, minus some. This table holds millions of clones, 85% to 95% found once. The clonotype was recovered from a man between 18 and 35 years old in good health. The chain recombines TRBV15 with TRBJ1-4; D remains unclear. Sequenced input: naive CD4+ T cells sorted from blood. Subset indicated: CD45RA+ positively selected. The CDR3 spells CATSRAKLTNEKLFF. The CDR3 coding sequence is TGTGCCACCAGCAGAGCGAAACTAACAAATGAAAAACTGTTTTTT.